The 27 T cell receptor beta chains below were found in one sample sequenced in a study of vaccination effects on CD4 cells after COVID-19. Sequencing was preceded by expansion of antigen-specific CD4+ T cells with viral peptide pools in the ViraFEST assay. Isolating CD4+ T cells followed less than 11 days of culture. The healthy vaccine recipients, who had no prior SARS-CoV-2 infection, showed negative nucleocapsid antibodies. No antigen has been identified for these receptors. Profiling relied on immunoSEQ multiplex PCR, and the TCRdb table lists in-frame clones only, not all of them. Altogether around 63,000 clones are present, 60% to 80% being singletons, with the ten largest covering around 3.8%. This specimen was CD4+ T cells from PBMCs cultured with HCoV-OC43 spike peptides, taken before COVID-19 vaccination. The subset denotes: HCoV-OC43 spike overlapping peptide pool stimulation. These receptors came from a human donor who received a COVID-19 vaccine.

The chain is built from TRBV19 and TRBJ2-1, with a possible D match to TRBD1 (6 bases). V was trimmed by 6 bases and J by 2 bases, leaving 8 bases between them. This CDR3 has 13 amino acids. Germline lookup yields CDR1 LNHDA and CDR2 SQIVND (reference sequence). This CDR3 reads CASSRQAYNEQFF. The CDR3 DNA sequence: TGTGCCAGTAGCCGACAGGCCTACAATGAGCAGTTCTTC.

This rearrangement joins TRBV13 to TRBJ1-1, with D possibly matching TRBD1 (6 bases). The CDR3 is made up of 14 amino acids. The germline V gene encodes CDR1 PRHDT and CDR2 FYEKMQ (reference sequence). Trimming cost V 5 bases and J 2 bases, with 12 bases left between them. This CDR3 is CASSLRDKNTEAFF. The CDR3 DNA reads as TGTGCCAGCAGCCTCCGGGACAAAAACACTGAAGCTTTCTTT.

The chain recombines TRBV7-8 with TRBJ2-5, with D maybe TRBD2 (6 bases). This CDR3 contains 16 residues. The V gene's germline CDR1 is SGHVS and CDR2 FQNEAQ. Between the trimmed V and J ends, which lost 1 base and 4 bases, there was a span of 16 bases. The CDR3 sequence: CASSLGGVPRGETQYF. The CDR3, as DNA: TGTGCCAGCAGCTTAGGGGGGGTCCCAAGGGGAGAGACCCAGTACTTC. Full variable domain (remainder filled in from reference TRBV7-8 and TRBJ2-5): GAGVSQSPRYKVAKRGQDVALRCDPISGHVSLFWYQQALGQGPEFLTYFQNEAQLDKSGLPSDRFFAERPEGSVSTLKIQRTQQEDSAVYLCASSLGGVPRGETQYFGPGTRLLVL.

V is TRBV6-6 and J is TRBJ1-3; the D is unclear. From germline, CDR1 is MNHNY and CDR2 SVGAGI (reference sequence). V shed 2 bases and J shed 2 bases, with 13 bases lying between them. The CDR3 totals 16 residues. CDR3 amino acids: CASSYVSGNTGNTIYF. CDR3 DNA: TGTGCCAGCAGTTACGTGTCAGGAAACACTGGAAACACCATATATTTT.

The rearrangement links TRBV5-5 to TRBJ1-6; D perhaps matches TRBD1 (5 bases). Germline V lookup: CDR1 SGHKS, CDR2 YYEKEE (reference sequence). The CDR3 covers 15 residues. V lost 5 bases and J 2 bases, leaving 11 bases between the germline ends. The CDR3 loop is CASRGTTTYNSPLHF. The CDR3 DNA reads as TGTGCCAGCAGAGGGACCACAACCTATAATTCACCCCTCCACTTT.

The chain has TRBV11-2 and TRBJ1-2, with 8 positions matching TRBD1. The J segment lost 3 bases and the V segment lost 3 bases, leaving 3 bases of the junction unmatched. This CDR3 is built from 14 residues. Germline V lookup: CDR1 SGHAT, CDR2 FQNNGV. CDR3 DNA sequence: TGTGCCAGCAGCTTTCAGGACAGGGACTATGGCTACACCTTC. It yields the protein CASSFQDRDYGYTF.

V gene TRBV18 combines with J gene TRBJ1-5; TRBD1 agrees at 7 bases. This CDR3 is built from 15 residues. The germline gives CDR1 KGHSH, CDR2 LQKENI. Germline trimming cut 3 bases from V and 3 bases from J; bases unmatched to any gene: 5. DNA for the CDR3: TGTGCCAGCTCACCCCAGGGACAGCCCAATCAGCCCCAGCATTTT. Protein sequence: CASSPQGQPNQPQHF.

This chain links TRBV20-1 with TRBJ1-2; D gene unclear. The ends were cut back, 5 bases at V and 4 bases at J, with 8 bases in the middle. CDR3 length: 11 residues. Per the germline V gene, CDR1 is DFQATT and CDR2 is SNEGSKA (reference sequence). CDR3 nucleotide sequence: TGCAGTGCTCTCGTGGGCTATGGCTACACCTTC. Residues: CSALVGYGYTF.

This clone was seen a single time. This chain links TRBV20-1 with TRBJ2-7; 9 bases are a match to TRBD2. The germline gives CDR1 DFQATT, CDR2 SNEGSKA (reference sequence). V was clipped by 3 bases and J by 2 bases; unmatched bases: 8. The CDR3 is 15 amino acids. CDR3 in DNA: TGCAGTGCTAGTGAACATGCGGGAGGGGCCTACGAGCAGTACGTC. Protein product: CSASEHAGGAYEQYV.

The DNA for the CDR3 is TGTGCCAGAAGCTTGGAGGACAGGGCCCCCTACAATGAGCAGTTCTTC. The encoded protein is CARSLEDRAPYNEQFF. V is TRBV5-3 and J is TRBJ2-1, with TRBD1 matching 8 bases. TRBV5-3 is filed as an ORF, its function uncertain. The CDR3 contains 16 residues. V shed 0 bases and J 2 bases; nucleotides not matched to a gene: 4.

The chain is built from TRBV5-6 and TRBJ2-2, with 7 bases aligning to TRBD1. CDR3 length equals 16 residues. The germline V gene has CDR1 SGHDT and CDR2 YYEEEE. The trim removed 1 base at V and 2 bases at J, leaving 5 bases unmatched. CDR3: CASSLYQGVNTGELFF. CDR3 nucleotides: TGTGCCAGCAGCTTGTACCAGGGGGTAAACACCGGGGAGCTGTTTTTT.

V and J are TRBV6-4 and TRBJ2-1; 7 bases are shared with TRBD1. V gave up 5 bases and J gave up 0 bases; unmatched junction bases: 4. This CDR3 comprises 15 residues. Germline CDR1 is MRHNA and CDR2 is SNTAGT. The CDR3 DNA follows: TGTGCCAGCAGTACCAGGGGGAGCTCCTACAATGAGCAGTTCTTC. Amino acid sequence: CASSTRGSSYNEQFF.

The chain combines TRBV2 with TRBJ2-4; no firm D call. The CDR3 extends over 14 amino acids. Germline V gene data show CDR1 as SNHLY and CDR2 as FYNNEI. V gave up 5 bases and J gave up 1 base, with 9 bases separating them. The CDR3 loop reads CASSKGMAKNIQYF. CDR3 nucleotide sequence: TGTGCCAGCAGTAAGGGAATGGCCAAAAACATTCAGTACTTC.

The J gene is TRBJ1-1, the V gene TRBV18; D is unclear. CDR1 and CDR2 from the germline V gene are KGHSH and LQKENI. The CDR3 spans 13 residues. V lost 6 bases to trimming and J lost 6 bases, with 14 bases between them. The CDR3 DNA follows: TGTGCCAGCTCGGGTGGCGGGGAGGCTGAAGCTTTCTTT. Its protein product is CASSGGGEAEAFF. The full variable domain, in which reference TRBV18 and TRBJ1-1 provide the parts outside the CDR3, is NAGVMQNPRHLVRRRGQEARLRCSPMKGHSHVYWYRQLPEEGLKFMVYLQKENIIDESGMPKERFSAEFPKEGPSILRIQQVVRGDSAAYFCASSGGGEAEAFFGQGTRLTVV.

The CDR3 here is CASNPRRGSTDTQYF. The CDR3 DNA sequence: TGTGCCAGCAACCCGCGCAGGGGAAGCACAGATACGCAGTATTTT. The V and J genes are TRBV6-5 and TRBJ2-3; TRBD1 might be the D (6 bases). The CDR3 has 15 amino acids. Trimming shortened V by 7 bases and J by 0 bases, and 14 bases separated the two germline ends. Per the germline V gene, CDR1 is MNHEY and CDR2 is SVGAGI.

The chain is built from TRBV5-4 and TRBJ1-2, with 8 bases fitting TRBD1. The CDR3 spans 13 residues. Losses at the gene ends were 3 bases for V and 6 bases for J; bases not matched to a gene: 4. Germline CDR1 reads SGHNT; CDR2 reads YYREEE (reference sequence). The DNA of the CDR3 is TGTGCCAGCAGCTCAACAGGGGGGGATGGCTACACCTTC. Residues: CASSSTGGDGYTF.

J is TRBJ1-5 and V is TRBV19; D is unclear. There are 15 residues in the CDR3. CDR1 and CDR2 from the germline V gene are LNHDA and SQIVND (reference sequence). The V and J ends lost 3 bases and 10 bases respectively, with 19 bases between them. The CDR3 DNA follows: TGTGCCAGTAGTATCGCCCGTGCTACCCATTCACCCCAGCATTTT. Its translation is CASSIARATHSPQHF.

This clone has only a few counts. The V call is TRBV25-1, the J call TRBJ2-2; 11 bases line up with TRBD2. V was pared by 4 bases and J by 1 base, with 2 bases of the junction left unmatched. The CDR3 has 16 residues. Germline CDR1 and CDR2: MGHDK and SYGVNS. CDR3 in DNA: TGTGCCAGCAGTGGTAGCGGGGGGGAGAACACCGGGGAGCTGTTTTTT. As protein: CASSGSGGENTGELFF.

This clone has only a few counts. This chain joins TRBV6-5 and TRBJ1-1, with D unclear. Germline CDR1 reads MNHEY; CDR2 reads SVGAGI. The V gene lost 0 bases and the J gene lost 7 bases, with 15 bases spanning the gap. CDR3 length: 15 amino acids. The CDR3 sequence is CASSYSKTEPNEAFF. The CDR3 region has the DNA TGTGCCAGCAGTTACTCGAAGACGGAACCAAATGAAGCTTTCTTT.

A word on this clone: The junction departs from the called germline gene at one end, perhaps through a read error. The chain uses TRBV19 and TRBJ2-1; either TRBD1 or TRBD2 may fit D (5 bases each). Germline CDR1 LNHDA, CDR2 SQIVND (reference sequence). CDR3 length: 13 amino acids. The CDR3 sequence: CPQGRDHYNEQFF. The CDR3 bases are TGCCCCCAAGGCCGGGACCATTACAATGAGCAGTTCTTC.

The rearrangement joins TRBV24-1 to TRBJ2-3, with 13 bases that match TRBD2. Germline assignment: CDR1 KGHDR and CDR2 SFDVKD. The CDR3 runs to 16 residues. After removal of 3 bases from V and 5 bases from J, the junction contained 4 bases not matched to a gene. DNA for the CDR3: TGTGCCACCAGTGATGAGGGACTAGCGGGGATAGATACGCAGTATTTT. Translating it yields CATSDEGLAGIDTQYF.

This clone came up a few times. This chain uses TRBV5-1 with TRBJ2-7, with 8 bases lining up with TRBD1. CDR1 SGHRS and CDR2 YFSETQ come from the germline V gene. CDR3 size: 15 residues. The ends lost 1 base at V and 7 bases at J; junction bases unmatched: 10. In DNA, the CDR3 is TGCGCCAGCAGCTTGAGGCAGGACAGGGCTGGGGAGCAGTACGTC. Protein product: CASSLRQDRAGEQYV.

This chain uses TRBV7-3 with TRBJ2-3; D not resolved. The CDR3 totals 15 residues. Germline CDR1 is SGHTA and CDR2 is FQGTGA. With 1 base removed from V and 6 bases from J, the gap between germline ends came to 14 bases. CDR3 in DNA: TGTGCCAGCAGCTTAATCCCCCGTTCCACGGATACGCAGTATTTT. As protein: CASSLIPRSTDTQYF.

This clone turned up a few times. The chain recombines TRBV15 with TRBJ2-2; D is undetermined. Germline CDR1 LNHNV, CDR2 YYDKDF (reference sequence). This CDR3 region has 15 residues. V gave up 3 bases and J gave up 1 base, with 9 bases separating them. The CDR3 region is CATSSQRLNTGELFF. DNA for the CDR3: TGTGCCACCAGCAGTCAAAGGCTGAACACCGGGGAGCTGTTTTTT.

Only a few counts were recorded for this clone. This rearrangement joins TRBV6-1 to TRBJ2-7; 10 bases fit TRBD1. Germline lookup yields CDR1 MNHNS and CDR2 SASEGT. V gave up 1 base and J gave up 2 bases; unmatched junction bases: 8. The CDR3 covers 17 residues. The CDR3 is CASSEVVGTGDAYEQYV. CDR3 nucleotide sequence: TGTGCCAGCAGTGAAGTGGTCGGGACAGGGGATGCCTACGAGCAGTACGTC.

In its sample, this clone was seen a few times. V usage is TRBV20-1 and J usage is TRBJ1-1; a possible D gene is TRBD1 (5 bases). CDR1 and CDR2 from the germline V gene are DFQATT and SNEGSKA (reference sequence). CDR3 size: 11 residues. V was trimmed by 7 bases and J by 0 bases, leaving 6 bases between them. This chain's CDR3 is CSGQMNTEAFF. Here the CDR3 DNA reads TGCAGTGGACAGATGAACACTGAAGCTTTCTTT.

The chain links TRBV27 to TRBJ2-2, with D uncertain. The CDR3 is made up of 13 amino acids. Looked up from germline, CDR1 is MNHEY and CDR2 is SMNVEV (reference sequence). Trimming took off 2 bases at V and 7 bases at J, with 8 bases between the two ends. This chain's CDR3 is CASSLIRSGELFF. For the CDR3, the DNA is TGTGCCAGCAGTTTAATTCGGAGCGGGGAGCTGTTTTTT.